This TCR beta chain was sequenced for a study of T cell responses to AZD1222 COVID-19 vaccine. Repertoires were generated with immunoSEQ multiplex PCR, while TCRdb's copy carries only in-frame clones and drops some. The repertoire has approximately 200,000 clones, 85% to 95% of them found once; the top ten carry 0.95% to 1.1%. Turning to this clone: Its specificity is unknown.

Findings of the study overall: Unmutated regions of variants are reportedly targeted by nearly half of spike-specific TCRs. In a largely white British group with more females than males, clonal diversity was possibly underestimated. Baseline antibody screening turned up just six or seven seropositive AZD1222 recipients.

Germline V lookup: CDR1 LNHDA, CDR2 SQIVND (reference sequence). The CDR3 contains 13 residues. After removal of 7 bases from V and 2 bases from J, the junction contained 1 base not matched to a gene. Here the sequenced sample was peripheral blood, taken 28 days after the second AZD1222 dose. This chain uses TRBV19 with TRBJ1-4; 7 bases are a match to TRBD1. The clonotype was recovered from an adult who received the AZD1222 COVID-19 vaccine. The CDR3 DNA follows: TGTGCCAGTAACAGGGGCACTAATGAAAAACTGTTTTTT. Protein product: CASNRGTNEKLFF.